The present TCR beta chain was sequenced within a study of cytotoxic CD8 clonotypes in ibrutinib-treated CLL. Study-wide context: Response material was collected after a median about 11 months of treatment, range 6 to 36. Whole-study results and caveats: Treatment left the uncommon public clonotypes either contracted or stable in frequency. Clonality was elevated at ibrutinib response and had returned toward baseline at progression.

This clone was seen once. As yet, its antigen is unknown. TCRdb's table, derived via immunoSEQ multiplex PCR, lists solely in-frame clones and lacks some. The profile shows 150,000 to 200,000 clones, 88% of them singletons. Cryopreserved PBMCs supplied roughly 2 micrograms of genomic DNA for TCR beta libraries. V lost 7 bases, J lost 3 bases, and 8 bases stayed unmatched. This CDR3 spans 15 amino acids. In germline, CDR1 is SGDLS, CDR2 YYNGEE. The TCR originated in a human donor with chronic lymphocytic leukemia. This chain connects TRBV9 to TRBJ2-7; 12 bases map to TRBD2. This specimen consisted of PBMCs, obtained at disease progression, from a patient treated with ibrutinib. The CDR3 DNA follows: TGTGCCAGCGCTCGACTAGCGGGGGAAAACTACGAGCAGTACTTC. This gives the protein CASARLAGENYEQYF.